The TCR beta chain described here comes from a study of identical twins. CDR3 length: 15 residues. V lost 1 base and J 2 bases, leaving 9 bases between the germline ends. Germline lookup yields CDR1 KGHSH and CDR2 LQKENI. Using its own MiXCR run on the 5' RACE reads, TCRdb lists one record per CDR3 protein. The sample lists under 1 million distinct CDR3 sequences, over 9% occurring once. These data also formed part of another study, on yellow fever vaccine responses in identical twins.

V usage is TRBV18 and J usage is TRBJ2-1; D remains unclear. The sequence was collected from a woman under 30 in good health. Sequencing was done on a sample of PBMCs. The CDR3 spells CASSPLTNPYNEQFF. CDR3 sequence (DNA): TGTGCCAGCTCACCACTGACAAACCCCTACAATGAGCAGTTCTTC.